These 24 T cell receptor beta chains came from one sample sequenced in a study of cytomegalovirus exposure and HLA in healthy donors. The PCR made use of 60 Vbeta and 13 Jbeta primers. The repertoire was sequenced with immunoSEQ multiplex PCR; TCRdb's copy has only in-frame clones and lacks some. The sample carries roughly 120,000 clones, roughly 14% recorded once. The sequencing input was PBMCs. The receptors shown here come from a woman in her late teens or twenties in good health and CMV-seronegative.

The chain combines TRBV6-5 with TRBJ2-7; D is undetermined. Looked up from germline, CDR1 is MNHEY and CDR2 is SVGAGI. The germline V and J ends were trimmed by 4 bases and 0 bases, with 10 bases remaining between them. This CDR3 is 14 amino acids long. The CDR3 DNA is TGTGCCAGCAGTTTAACAGATAGCTCCTACGAGCAGTACTTC. Amino acid sequence: CASSLTDSSYEQYF.

This clone turned up a few times. The V and J genes are TRBV14 and TRBJ1-1, with 7 bases aligning to TRBD1. In germline, CDR1 is SGHDN, CDR2 FVKESK. The CDR3 length is 15 residues. J lost 6 bases, V lost 2 bases, and 9 bases had no gene match. This chain's CDR3 is CASSQFRGGKAEAFF. CDR3 nucleotide sequence: TGTGCCAGCAGCCAATTTAGAGGGGGCAAGGCTGAAGCTTTCTTT.

The chain employs TRBV5-4 and TRBJ1-4; D gene unclear. This CDR3 is built from 13 residues. Trimming took 4 bases from V and 8 from J, leaving 12 bases between them. Germline assignment: CDR1 SGHNT and CDR2 YYREEE (reference sequence). The CDR3 reads CASSLEREEKLFF. CDR3 nucleotide sequence: TGTGCCAGCAGCCTTGAGAGGGAGGAAAAACTGTTTTTT.

This chain connects TRBV6-1 to TRBJ1-3; possibly TRBD1 for D (6 bases). Trimming removed 0 bases at V and 7 bases at J, with 13 bases between. CDR3 size: 15 residues. Germline CDR1 and CDR2: MNHNS and SASEGT. The CDR3 nucleotides are TGTGCCAGCAGTGAAGCCCTCTTAAGGGGGAACACCATATATTTT. This codes for CASSEALLRGNTIYF.

This clone came up a few times. The chain is built from TRBV4-2 and TRBJ1-6; TRBD1 matches 7 bases. The CDR3 contains 15 residues. From germline, CDR1 is LGHNA and CDR2 YNFKEQ. J gave up 8 bases and V 4 bases, and 8 bases lay outside the gene matches. The CDR3 region is CASSPTGVFDSPLHF. The CDR3 coding sequence is TGTGCCAGCAGCCCTACAGGGGTGTTTGATTCACCCCTCCACTTT.

This chain joins TRBV11-3 and TRBJ2-1; 9 bases map to TRBD1. Looked up from germline, CDR1 is SGHNT and CDR2 is YENEEA. This CDR3 is 15 amino acids long. The V segment lost 5 bases and the J segment 6 bases; nucleotides outside the gene matches: 8. The CDR3 nucleotides read TGTGCCAGCAGCCCGCCGGGACAGGGATTCAATGAGCAGTTCTTC. It yields the protein CASSPPGQGFNEQFF.

The table lists this clone with a few counts. The rearrangement links TRBV9 to TRBJ2-7; 8 bases fit TRBD2. Per germline, CDR1 SGDLS and CDR2 YYNGEE. The V gene end was trimmed by 3 bases and the J gene end by 7 bases; junction bases not matched to a gene: 6. The CDR3 length is 13 residues. CDR3 in amino acids: CASSESGSDEQYF. The CDR3 DNA reads TGTGCCAGCAGCGAGAGCGGGAGTGATGAGCAGTACTTC.

The rearrangement links TRBV7-2 to TRBJ2-7; D ambiguous. V was shortened by 1 base and J by 4 bases, with 11 bases between the two germline ends. Germline V gene sequence: CDR1 SGHTA, CDR2 FQGNSA. The CDR3 has 14 amino acids. CDR3 DNA: TGTGCCAGCAGCTTAGGAGCCCCCTTTTACGAGCAGTACTTC. Encoded protein: CASSLGAPFYEQYF.

The chain employs TRBV19 and TRBJ2-2; 9 nucleotides line up with TRBD2. J lost 6 bases, V lost 4 bases, and 6 bases had no gene match. Germline CDR1 reads LNHDA; CDR2 reads SQIVND (reference sequence). This CDR3 is 15 amino acids long. As DNA, the CDR3 is TGTGCCAGTAGTAATAGCGGGAGAGGGGCCGGGGAGCTGTTTTTT. It yields the protein CASSNSGRGAGELFF.

There are a few counts of this clone. This chain uses TRBV5-1 with TRBJ1-1; maybe TRBD1 (5 bases). The CDR3 contains 14 residues. V lost 0 bases and J lost 2, with 8 bases in between. CDR1 is SGHRS, CDR2 YFSETQ, per germline. CDR3 protein: CASSLGQTNTEAFF. In DNA form, the CDR3 reads TGCGCCAGCAGCTTGGGACAGACCAACACTGAAGCTTTCTTT.

This clone has just a few counts. The J gene is TRBJ2-7, the V gene TRBV5-5; TRBD2 matches 8 bases. The CDR3 has 18 residues. V was clipped by 1 base and J by 0 bases; unmatched bases: 12. The germline CDR1 and CDR2 sequences are SGHKS and YYEKEE (reference sequence). The CDR3 spells CASSLRSGGRGGSYEQYF. The CDR3 region has the DNA TGTGCCAGCAGCTTGAGGTCGGGGGGGAGGGGAGGCTCCTACGAGCAGTACTTC.

The chain recombines TRBV19 with TRBJ2-3; D possibly corresponds to TRBD1 (5 bases). The V and J ends lost 3 bases and 2 bases respectively, with 15 bases between them. CDR3 length: 16 residues. Per the germline V gene, CDR1 is LNHDA and CDR2 is SQIVND (reference sequence). This CDR3 reads CASSISGQGLTDTQYF. In nucleotides, the CDR3 is TGTGCCAGTAGTATTAGTGGGCAGGGCCTCACAGATACGCAGTATTTT.

The table lists this clone with a few counts. The chain couples TRBV7-2 to TRBJ2-5, with 12 bases aligning to TRBD2. V lost 1 base and J lost 7; bases outside the gene matches: 4. The germline V gene encodes CDR1 SGHTA and CDR2 FQGNSA. The CDR3 is 15 amino acids. The CDR3 DNA sequence: TGTGCCAGCAGCTTAGTGGCTAGCGGGGGGGCGACCCAGTACTTC. Residues: CASSLVASGGATQYF.

The V and J genes are TRBV7-3 and TRBJ1-2, with 7 nucleotides matching TRBD1. The CDR3 runs 14 residues. Germline trimming cut 5 bases from V and 9 bases from J; bases unmatched to any gene: 12. Germline-derived CDR1 and CDR2 are SGHTA and FQGTGA. DNA of the CDR3: TGTGCCAGCAGCCCCAGCGACTTAGGGGGCAGCTACACCTTC. Its protein product is CASSPSDLGGSYTF.

This chain uses TRBV6-1 with TRBJ2-2; the D gene is possibly TRBD1 (5 bases). This CDR3 region has 15 residues. Trimming removed 4 bases from V and 5 bases from J, with 14 bases in between. Germline V lookup: CDR1 MNHNS, CDR2 SASEGT. The CDR3 DNA reads as TGTGCCAGCAGTGCGACGACAGATTGGACCGGGGAGCTGTTTTTT. Residues: CASSATTDWTGELFF.

To note about this clone: The junction departs from the called germline gene at one end, perhaps through a read error. This chain links TRBV7-8 with TRBJ2-2; weak D call: TRBD2 (5 bases). The CDR3 spans 14 residues. Germline CDR1 reads SGHVS; CDR2 reads FQNEAQ. The chain's CDR3 is CASRLDLNTGELFF. Written as DNA, the CDR3 is TGTGCCAGCAGACTGGACTTAAACACTGGGGAGCTGTTTTTT.

The chain employs TRBV5-4 and TRBJ2-3; a possible D gene is TRBD2 (6 bases). Germline CDR1 and CDR2: SGHNT and YYREEE (reference sequence). Trimming stripped 4 bases from V and 1 base from J, with 10 bases between. CDR3 length: 14 residues. The CDR3 nucleotides read TGTGCCAGCAGCGAGACTAGTCGCACAGATACGCAGTATTTT. Translating it yields CASSETSRTDTQYF. Full variable domain (missing parts from reference TRBV5-4 and TRBJ2-3): ETGVTQSPTHLIKTRGQQVTLRCSSQSGHNTVSWYQQALGQGPQFIFQYYREEENGRGNFPPRFSGLQFPNYSSELNVNALELDDSALYLCASSETSRTDTQYFGPGTRLTVL.

This clone was seen a few times. The V and J genes are TRBV7-9 and TRBJ2-5; the match to TRBD2 covers 10 bases. Losses at the gene ends were 6 bases for V and 5 bases for J; bases not matched to a gene: 6. This CDR3 has 14 residues. The germline CDR1 and CDR2 sequences are SEHNR and FQNEAQ (reference sequence). The CDR3 sequence is CASRASGGMETQYF. The CDR3 DNA reads TGTGCCAGCAGGGCTAGCGGGGGAATGGAGACCCAGTACTTC.

The rearrangement joins TRBV5-1 to TRBJ2-1; weak D call: TRBD2 (6 bases). V lost 0 bases and J lost 9, with 16 bases in between. The CDR3 extends over 15 amino acids. CDR1 and CDR2 from the germline V gene are SGHRS and YFSETQ. The CDR3 DNA follows: TGCGCCAGCAGCTTGGGACGGGAGAATGAGGGTGAGCAGTTCTTC. This codes for CASSLGRENEGEQFF.

The DNA for the CDR3 is TGTGCCAGCAGTCGCGGACTGAGATACAATGAGCAGTTCTTC. Translated, it gives CASSRGLRYNEQFF. The genes are TRBV7-6 and TRBJ2-1, with D perhaps TRBD2 (5 bases). The CDR3 has 14 residues. In germline, CDR1 is SGHVS, CDR2 FNYEAQ. Trimming shortened V by 6 bases and J by 4 bases, and 13 bases separated the two germline ends.

J is TRBJ2-7 and V is TRBV5-1; TRBD2 might be the D (6 bases). Germline V gene sequence: CDR1 SGHRS, CDR2 YFSETQ. The CDR3 totals 14 residues. The V and J ends lost 4 bases and 2 bases respectively, with 13 bases between them. The CDR3 DNA sequence: TGCGCCAGCAGCCTCGGGACTCGAGCCTACGAGCAGTACTTC. Its translation is CASSLGTRAYEQYF.

In its sample, this clone was seen a few times. The J gene is TRBJ2-7, the V gene TRBV20-1; D not certain. The V and J ends lost 4 bases and 6 bases respectively, with 10 bases between them. The CDR3 is 11 residues long. Germline-derived CDR1 and CDR2 are DFQATT and SNEGSKA (reference sequence). The CDR3 DNA reads as TGCAGTGCTACCCCAGACTTCGAGCAGTACTTC. Translation gives CSATPDFEQYF.

This clone was detected a few times. Its ends do not fully match the called genes, so a read error is possible. This sequence joins TRBV19 and TRBJ2-5, with D perhaps TRBD2 (6 bases). The CDR3 consists of 14 residues. Germline V lookup: CDR1 LNHDA, CDR2 SQIVND (reference sequence). CDR3 sequence reads: CAGSIGSGRETQYF. CDR3 DNA sequence: TGTGCCGGTAGTATAGGTAGCGGCCGGGAGACCCAGTACTTC.

This sequence joins TRBV7-2 and TRBJ1-2; no clear D gene. CDR3 length equals 13 residues. V shed 0 bases and J shed 8 bases, with 10 bases lying between them. Germline V gene sequence: CDR1 SGHTA, CDR2 FQGNSA. Here the CDR3 reads CASSLAGSGGYTF. The CDR3, as DNA: TGTGCCAGCAGCTTAGCAGGATCGGGAGGCTACACCTTC.